Presented here are 23 T cell receptor beta chains from one specimen sequenced in a study of cytomegalovirus exposure and HLA in healthy donors. This PCR relied on a set of 60 Vbeta primers and 13 Jbeta primers. This table comes from immunoSEQ multiplex PCR, and its TCRdb copy is limited to in-frame clones, with some not included. In the table there are more than 95,000 clones, roughly 80% of which are singletons. The sequenced material came from PBMCs. These receptor sequences come from a woman in her 40s in good health and CMV-seropositive.

V is TRBV4-1 and J is TRBJ1-1, with a tentative D call TRBD1 (5 bases). Germline CDR1 MGHRA, CDR2 YSYEKL. V lost 5 bases and J lost 2, with 15 bases in between. The CDR3 has 15 residues. CDR3 amino acids: CASSGAPRGNTEAFF. DNA for the CDR3: TGCGCCAGCAGCGGGGCCCCCCGTGGTAACACTGAAGCTTTCTTT.

This clone was observed a handful of times. This rearrangement joins TRBV2 to TRBJ1-5, with D possibly TRBD1 on 6 matching bases. Germline values: CDR1 SNHLY, CDR2 FYNNEI. The CDR3 consists of 16 residues. V was clipped by 2 bases and J by 2 bases, with 13 bases between them. CDR3 in amino acids: CASSERWGLGNQPQHF. CDR3 bases: TGTGCCAGCAGTGAAAGGTGGGGGCTAGGCAATCAGCCCCAGCATTTT.

The V gene is TRBV19, the J gene TRBJ2-5; the D gene is possibly TRBD1 (6 bases). Germline CDR1 LNHDA, CDR2 SQIVND (reference sequence). Trimming took off 6 bases at V and 5 bases at J, with 19 bases between the two ends. The CDR3 has 15 amino acids. The DNA for the CDR3 is TGTGCCAGTAGAGTAGGGACACACGCCCACGAGACCCAGTACTTC. It translates to CASRVGTHAHETQYF.

The chain combines TRBV28 with TRBJ2-7, with a possible D match to TRBD1 (6 bases). The length of the CDR3 is 18 residues. Germline assignment: CDR1 MDHEN and CDR2 SYDVKM. Trimming shortened V by 3 bases and J by 5 bases, and 26 bases separated the two germline ends. In DNA form, the CDR3 reads TGTGCCAGCAGTTTTGTGGGGTACAGGGCCCTGCCGATCCACGAGCAGTACTTC. Its translation is CASSFVGYRALPIHEQYF.

This clone was observed a single time. The V gene is TRBV11-2, the J gene TRBJ2-5; D unclear. With 2 bases removed from V and 1 base from J, the gap between germline ends came to 20 bases. From germline, CDR1 is SGHAT and CDR2 FQNNGV. This CDR3 has 18 amino acids. The CDR3 loop is CASSLRSENSFLQETQYF. DNA of the CDR3: TGTGCCAGCAGCTTAAGGAGCGAGAACTCCTTCCTCCAAGAGACCCAGTACTTC.

The rearrangement joins TRBV21-1 to TRBJ2-2; TRBD2 is the table's D call and was not checked against the DNA. TRBV21-1 is shown as a pseudogene. The CDR3 has 14 amino acids. The CDR3 bases are TGTGCCAGCAGCAAAGCGCGAAACACCGGGGAGCTGTTTTTT. This codes for CASSKARNTGELFF.

V is TRBV27 and J is TRBJ2-1; TRBD1 matches at 11 bases. CDR1 is MNHEY and CDR2 is SMNVEV in the germline V gene (reference sequence). The CDR3 runs 15 residues. The V and J ends lost 7 bases and 7 bases, in that order; junction bases with no gene match: 9. As DNA, the CDR3 is TGTGCCAGCACCGACGGGACAGGGGGTATTAATGAGCAGTTCTTC. This encodes CASTDGTGGINEQFF.

This chain links TRBV18 with TRBJ1-5, with TRBD1 as a possible D gene (6 bases). Trimming stripped 4 bases from V and 4 bases from J, with 14 bases between. The CDR3 runs 15 residues. Germline values: CDR1 KGHSH, CDR2 LQKENI. As DNA, the CDR3 is TGTGCCAGCTCACAGGGGGTTATTGGAAATCAGCCCCAGCATTTT. It is translated as CASSQGVIGNQPQHF.

The chain joins TRBV19 to TRBJ1-5; the D is unclear. This CDR3 has 14 residues. Between the trimmed V and J ends, which lost 0 bases and 3 bases, there was a span of 6 bases. The germline CDR1 and CDR2 sequences are LNHDA and SQIVND (reference sequence). CDR3 bases: TGTGCCAGTAGTATAGAGGCATTCAATCAGCCCCAGCATTTT. Translation gives CASSIEAFNQPQHF.

The chain couples TRBV2 to TRBJ2-2; 7 bases map to TRBD1. From germline, CDR1 is SNHLY and CDR2 FYNNEI. Unmatched junction bases numbered 7, after V lost 8 bases and J lost 1 base. CDR3 size: 15 residues. As DNA, the CDR3 is TGTGCCAGCGGGCCCGGGACAGAGAACACCGGGGAGCTGTTTTTT. Residues: CASGPGTENTGELFF. The full variable domain, with the rest looked up from reference TRBV2 and TRBJ2-2, is EPEVTQTPSHQVTQMGQEVILRCVPISNHLYFYWYRQILGQKVEFLVSFYNNEISEKSEIFDDQFSVERPDGSNFTLKIRSTKLEDSAMYFCASGPGTENTGELFFGEGSRLTVL.

The DNA of the CDR3 is TGTGCCAGCAGCTTGGGGGCCAGGGTGACGTCCGGGGAGCTGTTTTTT. Translated, it gives CASSLGARVTSGELFF. V usage is TRBV5-4 and J usage is TRBJ2-2, with D tentatively TRBD1 (5 bases). The length of the CDR3 is 16 residues. The germline gives CDR1 SGHNT, CDR2 YYREEE (reference sequence). V was trimmed by 0 bases and J by 6 bases, leaving 15 bases between them.

This chain uses TRBV11-3 with TRBJ1-1; the D is unclear. Germline lookup yields CDR1 SGHNT and CDR2 YENEEA. V dropped 4 bases and J dropped 1 base, with 10 bases sitting between them. CDR3 length: 14 residues. CDR3 loop: CASSYRRGNTEAFF. CDR3 nucleotide sequence: TGTGCCAGCAGCTACCGCCGGGGGAACACTGAAGCTTTCTTT.

The gene calls are TRBV19 and TRBJ2-5; D is perhaps TRBD1 (6 bases). This CDR3 region has 13 residues. V dropped 5 bases and J dropped 5 bases, with 12 bases sitting between them. Germline V lookup: CDR1 LNHDA, CDR2 SQIVND (reference sequence). The CDR3 loop is CASSPTGWETQYF. The CDR3 bases are TGTGCCAGTAGTCCCACAGGGTGGGAGACCCAGTACTTC.

V gene TRBV7-3 combines with J gene TRBJ1-2; maybe TRBD1 (5 bases). The CDR3 runs to 13 residues. CDR1 and CDR2 (germline): SGHTA, FQGTGA. V was shortened by 2 bases and J by 7 bases, with 11 bases between the two germline ends. Here the CDR3 DNA reads TGTGCCAGCAGCTTATTGGGGGGTGGTGGCTACACCTTC. This gives the protein CASSLLGGGGYTF.

V is TRBV6-5 and J is TRBJ1-3, with D perhaps matching TRBD1 (6 bases). The V gene lost 6 bases and the J gene lost 0 bases, with 9 bases spanning the gap. The CDR3 sequence is 14 residues long. Germline-derived CDR1 and CDR2 are MNHEY and SVGAGI. DNA of the CDR3: TGTGCCAGCAGGGGACACTACTCTGGAAACACCATATATTTT. Translation: CASRGHYSGNTIYF.

V and J are TRBV19 and TRBJ1-2; D perhaps matches TRBD1 (6 bases). Germline CDR1 is LNHDA and CDR2 is SQIVND (reference sequence). CDR3 size: 15 residues. V lost 2 bases and J 4 bases, leaving 14 bases between the germline ends. The CDR3 bases are TGTGCCAGTAGTATACTCTTAGGGGGAACCTATGGCTACACCTTC. Translated: CASSILLGGTYGYTF.

The chain links TRBV6-5 to TRBJ2-1, with 7 positions matching TRBD1. J was trimmed by 8 bases and V by 0 bases; bases with no gene match: 4. CDR1 MNHEY and CDR2 SVGAGI come from the germline V gene. This CDR3 spans 14 amino acids. The CDR3 reads CASSYSHRGYEQFF. For the CDR3, the DNA is TGTGCCAGCAGTTACTCGCACAGGGGATATGAGCAGTTCTTC.

The chain has TRBV6-5 and TRBJ2-7, with 12 positions matching TRBD2. Unmatched junction bases numbered 8, after V lost 6 bases and J lost 5 bases. The CDR3 sequence is 15 residues long. CDR1 is MNHEY, CDR2 SVGAGI, per germline. CDR3 sequence reads: CASRPGLAGYDEQYF. DNA for the CDR3: TGTGCCAGCAGGCCGGGACTAGCGGGTTATGACGAGCAGTACTTC.

The rearrangement joins TRBV5-6 to TRBJ2-5; D is possibly TRBD2 (6 bases). Germline-derived CDR1 and CDR2 are SGHDT and YYEEEE. The CDR3 consists of 15 residues. Trimming removed 0 bases from V and 6 bases from J, with 15 bases in between. CDR3 sequence (DNA): TGTGCCAGCAGCTTGGCCGGGCTAGCGAGTCAGACCCAGTACTTC. Its protein is CASSLAGLASQTQYF.

V is TRBV10-1 and J is TRBJ1-2, with 7 bases that match TRBD1. Germline V gene sequence: CDR1 WNHNN, CDR2 SYGVQD (reference sequence). The trim removed 8 bases at V and 6 bases at J, leaving 18 bases unmatched. The CDR3 contains 16 residues. The CDR3 DNA sequence: TGCGCCAGCGGCGAGGACAGGATGGAGGGTTGGGATGGCTACACCTTC. This encodes CASGEDRMEGWDGYTF.

The CDR3 reads CASSLLSGPTVGQYF. CDR3 in DNA: TGCGCCAGCAGCCTTCTTAGCGGACCTACCGTCGGACAGTACTTC. The chain has TRBV5-1 and TRBJ2-7; maybe TRBD2 (6 bases). V was pared by 4 bases and J by 10 bases, with 24 bases between. The germline V gene encodes CDR1 SGHRS and CDR2 YFSETQ. The CDR3 totals 15 residues.

The genes are TRBV25-1 and TRBJ2-1; no firm D call. Trimming took off 4 bases at V and 5 bases at J, with 12 bases between the two ends. Germline loops: CDR1 MGHDK, CDR2 SYGVNS. This CDR3 is 14 amino acids long. The CDR3 DNA reads TGTGCCAGCAGTGGGTTGCAGGTAAACAATGAGCAGTTCTTC. Its translation is CASSGLQVNNEQFF.

In its sample, this clone was seen once. The chain couples TRBV7-2 to TRBJ1-5, with TRBD1 identical over 8 bases. The germline gives CDR1 SGHTA, CDR2 FQGNSA. The CDR3 contains 14 residues. The junction had 3 bases not matched to a gene; V was cut back by 4 bases and J by 4 bases. The chain's CDR3 is CASSSRTGNQPQHF. The CDR3 coding sequence is TGTGCCAGCAGCTCCCGGACAGGGAATCAGCCCCAGCATTTT. Drawing the rest from reference TRBV7-2 and TRBJ1-5, the complete variable domain is GAGVSQSPSNKVTEKGKDVELRCDPISGHTALYWYRQSLGQGLEFLIYFQGNSAPDKSGLPSDRFSAERTGGSVSTLTIQRTQQEDSAVYLCASSSRTGNQPQHFGDGTRLSIL.